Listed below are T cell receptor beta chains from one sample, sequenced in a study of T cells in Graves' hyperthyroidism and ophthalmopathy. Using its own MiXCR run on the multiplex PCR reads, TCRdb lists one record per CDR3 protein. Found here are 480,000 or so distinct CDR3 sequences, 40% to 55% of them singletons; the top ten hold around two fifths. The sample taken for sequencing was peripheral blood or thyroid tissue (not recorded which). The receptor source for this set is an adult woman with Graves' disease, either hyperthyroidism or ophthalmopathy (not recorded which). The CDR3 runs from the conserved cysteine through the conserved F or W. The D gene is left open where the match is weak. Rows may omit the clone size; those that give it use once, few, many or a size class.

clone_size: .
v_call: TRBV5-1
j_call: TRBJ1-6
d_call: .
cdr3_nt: TGCGCCAGCAGCATATCCGGGACGGAAGATTCACCCCTCCACTTT
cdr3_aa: CASSISGTEDSPLHF

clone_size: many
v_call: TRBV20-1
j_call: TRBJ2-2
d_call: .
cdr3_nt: TGCATTGGGGCCCAAGGACTCGACACCGGGGAGCTGTTTTTT
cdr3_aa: CIGAQGLDTGELFF

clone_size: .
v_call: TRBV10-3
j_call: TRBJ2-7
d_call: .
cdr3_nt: TGTGCCATCAGTGAGTCGAACCCGGAGGTCCCCTATGAGCAGTACTTC
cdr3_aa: CAISESNPEVPYEQYF

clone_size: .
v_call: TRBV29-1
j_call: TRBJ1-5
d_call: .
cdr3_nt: TGCAGCGTTGAAGGGTTGGGACAGCCCCAGCATTTT
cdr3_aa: CSVEGLGQPQHF

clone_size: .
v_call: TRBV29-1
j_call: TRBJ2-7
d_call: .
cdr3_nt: TGCAGCGTCGGGGACACGGCCTACGAGCAGTACTTC
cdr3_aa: CSVGDTAYEQYF

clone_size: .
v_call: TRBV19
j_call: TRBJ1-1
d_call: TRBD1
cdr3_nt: TGTGCCAGTAGTATCCCCTTCGACAACAGGGGATTCGAAGCTTTCTTT
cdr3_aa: CASSIPFDNRGFEAFF

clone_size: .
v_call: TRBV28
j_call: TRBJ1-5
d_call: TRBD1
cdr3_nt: TGTGCCAGCAGGAACATCGGGACAGGGGCAAACCAGCCCCAGCATTTT
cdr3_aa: CASRNIGTGANQPQHF

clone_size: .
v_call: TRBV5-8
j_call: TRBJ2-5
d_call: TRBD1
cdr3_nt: TGTGCCAGCAGCCGTGACAGGGCCTACGAGACCCAGTACTTC
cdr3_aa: CASSRDRAYETQYF

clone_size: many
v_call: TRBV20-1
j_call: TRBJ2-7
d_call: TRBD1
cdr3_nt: TGCAGTGCTAGGACAGGGGGCGGCGAGCAGTACTTC
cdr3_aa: CSARTGGGEQYF

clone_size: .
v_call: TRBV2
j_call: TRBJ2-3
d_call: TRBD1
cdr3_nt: TGTGCCAGCAGTGAAGGGCGACAGGGCGGCACAGATACGCAGTATTTT
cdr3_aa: CASSEGRQGGTDTQYF

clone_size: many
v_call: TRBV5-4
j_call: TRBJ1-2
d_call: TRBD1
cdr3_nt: TGTGCCAGCAGCACGGGACAGCGACAGGATGGCTACACCTTC
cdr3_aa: CASSTGQRQDGYTF

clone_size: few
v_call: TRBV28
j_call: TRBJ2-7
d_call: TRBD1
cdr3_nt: TGTGCCAGCAGGGAAGGGGGACAGAACTACGAGCAGTACTTC
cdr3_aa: CASREGGQNYEQYF

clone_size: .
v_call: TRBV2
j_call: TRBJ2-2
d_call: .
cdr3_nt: TGTGCCACTTCGAGTTTGGGCACCGGGGAGCTGTTTTTT
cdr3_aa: CATSSLGTGELFF

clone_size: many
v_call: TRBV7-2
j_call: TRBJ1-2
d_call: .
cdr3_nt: TGTGCCAGCAGCTTAGGACCAGCTAACTATGGCTACACCTTC
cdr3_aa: CASSLGPANYGYTF

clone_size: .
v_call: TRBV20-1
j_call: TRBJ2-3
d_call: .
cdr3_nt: TGCAGTGCTAGAGGACCTTACTCCCCAGATACGCAGTATTTT
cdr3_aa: CSARGPYSPDTQYF

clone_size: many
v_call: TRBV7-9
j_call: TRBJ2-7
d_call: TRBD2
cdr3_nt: TGTGCCAGCAGCCGAAAGGCTAGCGGAACCTACGAGCAGTACTTC
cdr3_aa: CASSRKASGTYEQYF

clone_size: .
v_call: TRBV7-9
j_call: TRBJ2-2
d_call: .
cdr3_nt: TGTGCCAGCAGTTTACGTGGGCAGCCGAACACCGGGGAGCTGTTTTTT
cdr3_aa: CASSLRGQPNTGELFF

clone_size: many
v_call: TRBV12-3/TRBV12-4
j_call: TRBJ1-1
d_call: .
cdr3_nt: TGTGCCAGCAGTGGGGTTGAGTGGAGAGCTTTCTTT
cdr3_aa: CASSGVEWRAFF

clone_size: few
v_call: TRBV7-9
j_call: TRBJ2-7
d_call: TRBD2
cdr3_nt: TGTGCCAGCAGCCGTAGCGGGAGTTCCGAGCAGTACTTC
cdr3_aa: CASSRSGSSEQYF

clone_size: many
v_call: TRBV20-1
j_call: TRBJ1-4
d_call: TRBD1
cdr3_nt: TGCAGTGCACTGGACAGGGAGGGTGAAAAACTGTTTTTT
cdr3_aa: CSALDREGEKLFF

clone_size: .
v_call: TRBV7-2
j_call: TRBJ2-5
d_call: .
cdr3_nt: TGTGCCAGCAGGCCCCGCCCAGAAGAGACCCAGTACTTC
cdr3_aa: CASRPRPEETQYF

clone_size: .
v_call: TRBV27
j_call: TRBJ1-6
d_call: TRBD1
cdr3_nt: TGTGCCAGCATGGGCAGGGGGACTTATTCACCCCTCCACTTT
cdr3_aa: CASMGRGTYSPLHF

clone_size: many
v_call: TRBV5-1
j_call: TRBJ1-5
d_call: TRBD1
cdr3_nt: TGCGCCAGCAGCTTAGGGACAGGGGACGGTCAGCCCCAGCATTTT
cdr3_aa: CASSLGTGDGQPQHF

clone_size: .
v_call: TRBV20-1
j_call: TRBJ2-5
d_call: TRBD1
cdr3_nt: TGCAGTGCTTTACCGGGACAGAACTTC
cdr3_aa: CSALPGQNF

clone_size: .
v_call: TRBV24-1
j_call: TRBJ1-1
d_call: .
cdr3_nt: TGTGCCACCAGTTCAGGGGTAAAAGCTTTCTTT
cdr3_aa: CATSSGVKAFF

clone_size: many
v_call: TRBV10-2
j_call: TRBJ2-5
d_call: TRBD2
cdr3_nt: TGCGCCAGCAAGGTAGCGGGAGCGAAGACCCAGTACTTC
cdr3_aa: CASKVAGAKTQYF

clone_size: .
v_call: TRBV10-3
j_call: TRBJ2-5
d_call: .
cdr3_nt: TGTGCCATCAGTGGACTTTACCAAGAGACCCAGTACTTC
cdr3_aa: CAISGLYQETQYF

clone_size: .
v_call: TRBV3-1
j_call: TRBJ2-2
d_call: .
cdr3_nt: TGTGCCAGCAGCCAAGCAGCCACCGGGGAGCTGTTTTTT
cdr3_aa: CASSQAATGELFF

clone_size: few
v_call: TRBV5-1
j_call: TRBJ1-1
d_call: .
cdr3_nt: TGCGCCAGCAGGCAAGGGAAGGACACTGAAGCTTTCTTT
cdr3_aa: CASRQGKDTEAFF

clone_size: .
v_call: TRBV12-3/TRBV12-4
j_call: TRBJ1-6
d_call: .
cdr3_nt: TGTGCCAGCAGGTCAGGGCATTCACCCCTCCACTTT
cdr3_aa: CASRSGHSPLHF

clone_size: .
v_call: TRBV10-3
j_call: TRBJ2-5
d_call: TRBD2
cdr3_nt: TGTGCCATCAGTGCCCCGGGACGAGCGGGAGGAGAGACCCAGTACTTC
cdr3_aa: CAISAPGRAGGETQYF

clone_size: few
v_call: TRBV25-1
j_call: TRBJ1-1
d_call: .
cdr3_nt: TGTGCCAGCAGTGAATATCGGGCCGACACTGAAGCTTTCTTT
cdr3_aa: CASSEYRADTEAFF

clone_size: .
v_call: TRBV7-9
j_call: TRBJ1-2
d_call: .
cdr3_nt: TGTGCCAGCACCGTAGTCGTGGGGGCGGTTCACTATGGCTACACCTTC
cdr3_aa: CASTVVVGAVHYGYTF

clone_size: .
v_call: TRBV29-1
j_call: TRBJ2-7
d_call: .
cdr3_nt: TGCAGCGTTGAAGATTTCGGGACGGGACGGACCTCCTACGAGCAGTACTTC
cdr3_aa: CSVEDFGTGRTSYEQYF

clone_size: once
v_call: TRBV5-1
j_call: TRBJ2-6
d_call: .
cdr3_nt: TGCGCCAGCAGCCCTGCAGGGACTGGGGCCAACGTCCTGACTTTC
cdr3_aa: CASSPAGTGANVLTF

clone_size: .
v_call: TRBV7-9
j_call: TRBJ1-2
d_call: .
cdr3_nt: TGTGCCAGCAGCCCGATTATGGACAATGGCTACACCTTC
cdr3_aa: CASSPIMDNGYTF

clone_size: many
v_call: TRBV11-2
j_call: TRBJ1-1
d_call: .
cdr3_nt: TGTGCCAGCAGCCAGGGGACGGGCACTGAAGCTTTCTTT
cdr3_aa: CASSQGTGTEAFF

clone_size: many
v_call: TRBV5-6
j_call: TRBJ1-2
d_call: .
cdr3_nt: TGTGCCAGCAGCCGCAGCTCTAACTATGGCTACACCTTC
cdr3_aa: CASSRSSNYGYTF

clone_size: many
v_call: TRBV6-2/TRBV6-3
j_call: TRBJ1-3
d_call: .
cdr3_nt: TGTGCCAGCAGCCCCCTCGCCTCTGGAAACACCATATATTTT
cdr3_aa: CASSPLASGNTIYF

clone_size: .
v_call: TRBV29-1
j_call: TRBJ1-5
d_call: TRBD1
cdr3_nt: TGCAGCGTTGTCCAGGGGGCTGTCGGCCAGCCCCAGCATTTT
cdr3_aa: CSVVQGAVGQPQHF

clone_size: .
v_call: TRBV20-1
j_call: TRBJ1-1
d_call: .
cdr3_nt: TGCAGTGCTCAGACAGCCATTGAAGCTTTCTTT
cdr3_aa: CSAQTAIEAFF

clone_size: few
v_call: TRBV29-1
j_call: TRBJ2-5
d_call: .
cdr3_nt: TGCAGTGCCTCCGGGATACAAGAGACCCAGTACTTC
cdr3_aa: CSASGIQETQYF

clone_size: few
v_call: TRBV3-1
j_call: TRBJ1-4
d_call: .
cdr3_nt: TGTGCCAGCAGCCAAGTATCTAATGAAAAACTGTTTTTT
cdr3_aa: CASSQVSNEKLFF

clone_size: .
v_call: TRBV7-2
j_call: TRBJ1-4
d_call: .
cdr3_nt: TGTGCCAGCAACCTAGGACCTAGGAAACTGTTTTTT
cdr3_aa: CASNLGPRKLFF

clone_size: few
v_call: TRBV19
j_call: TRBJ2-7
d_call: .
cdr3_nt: TGTGCCAGTAGTATGGGGGAGACCTACGAGCAGTACTTC
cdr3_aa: CASSMGETYEQYF